This T cell receptor (beta chain) was profiled in a study of cytomegalovirus exposure and HLA in healthy donors. Points from the study as a whole: Earlier results showed most TCR beta V segments being productive about 90% or about 30% of the time.

Primers included in the PCR were 60 Vbeta and 13 Jbeta primers. Source study methods: There were about 80 million unique TCR beta chains by a later count, and approximately 10 million of them were shared. Produced via immunoSEQ multiplex PCR; TCRdb's table is partial and in-frame only. The V and J calls and clone size were taken over from that table, and D and trimming were inferred from the DNA. Counted here are under 80,000 clones, about four fifths occurring once; the ten biggest clones make up roughly 51%. Germline lookup yields CDR1 SGHTA and CDR2 FQGTGA. Trimming cost V 3 bases and J 9 bases; bases outside gene matches: 13. The CDR3 is 16 amino acids. Of note for this clone: Its antigen is not identified.

This clonotype was sampled from a man in his fifties in good health and CMV-seropositive. The sequencing sample was made of PBMCs. The V and J genes are TRBV7-3 and TRBJ2-1; 8 bases are shared with TRBD2. The CDR3 bases are TGTGCCAGCAGCTTTTCAGGCGGGGGGCGTGGAGCTGAGCAGTTCTTC. Translation gives CASSFSGGGRGAEQFF.